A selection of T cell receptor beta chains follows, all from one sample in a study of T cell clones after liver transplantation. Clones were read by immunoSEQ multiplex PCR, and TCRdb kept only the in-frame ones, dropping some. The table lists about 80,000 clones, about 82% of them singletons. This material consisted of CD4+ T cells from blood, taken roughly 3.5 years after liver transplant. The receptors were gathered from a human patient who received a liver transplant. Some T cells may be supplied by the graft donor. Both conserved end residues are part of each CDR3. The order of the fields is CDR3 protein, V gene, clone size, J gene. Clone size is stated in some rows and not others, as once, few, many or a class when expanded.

CASRDSNQPQHF,TRBV19,NA,TRBJ1-5
CASSATGAVPRAFF,TRBV6-1,NA,TRBJ1-1
CASAEGGVTEAFF,TRBV11-3,NA,TRBJ1-1
CASSLGLGTPSYEQYF,TRBV28,NA,TRBJ2-7
CASSRSPTGADTQYF,TRBV6-5,NA,TRBJ2-3
CASSLRPLASEQFF,TRBV5-1,NA,TRBJ2-1
CASSGAGAGANVLTF,TRBV2,NA,TRBJ2-6
CASSLAHSRNQPQHF,TRBV7-2,few,TRBJ1-5
CASSYSTGYTF,TRBV28,NA,TRBJ1-2
CASLIRGNTEAFF,TRBV28,NA,TRBJ1-1
CASSFESTYEQYF,TRBV4-2,once,TRBJ2-7
CASSEAVTGSDIQYF,TRBV2,NA,TRBJ2-4
CARPLSGTSGRERDTQYF,TRBV21-1,NA,TRBJ2-3
CASSQRAGGYGELFF,TRBV14,NA,TRBJ2-2
CASGDSGNTQPQHF,TRBV19,NA,TRBJ1-5
CATQGAATNEKLFF,TRBV6-5,NA,TRBJ1-4
CASSLPGLAGAAEFF,TRBV7-9,NA,TRBJ2-1
CASSPGLPDTQYF,TRBV7-2,NA,TRBJ2-3
CASSTPRGSGTKGYF,TRBV28,NA,TRBJ2-7
CASSASGRTHSEKLFF,TRBV11-2,NA,TRBJ1-4
CASRVTGNTGELFF,TRBV5-4,NA,TRBJ2-2
CASHTAWEDSYTF,TRBV6-4,NA,TRBJ1-2
CASSFIGTARATNEKLFF,TRBV5-8,NA,TRBJ1-4
CASSPGNLFYSNQPQHF,TRBV28,NA,TRBJ1-5
CASSSQGTSYEQYF,TRBV5-1,few,TRBJ2-7
CASSESGGLYGYTF,TRBV25-1,few,TRBJ1-2
CASSPAGKSQPQHF,TRBV18,NA,TRBJ1-5
CATSREESAYEQYF,TRBV15,NA,TRBJ2-7
CASRGSYNEQFF,TRBV5-8,NA,TRBJ2-1
CASSFRADTQYF,TRBV5-5,NA,TRBJ2-3
CASSSESFGAKVDGYTF,TRBV19,NA,TRBJ1-2
CASSKYPGGVF,TRBV21-1,NA,TRBJ2-7